This T cell receptor (beta chain) was obtained from a study of blood T cell repertoires in COVID-19 (dated by TCRdb to about 2020). Background on the whole study: Samples from collaborators originated in the United States, Italy and Spain and spanned both the acute and convalescent phases of COVID-19. The prospective study material was composed of cDNA or gDNA derived from T cells, B-cell-depleted T cells, or PBMCs. Deeply sampled blood TCRbeta repertoires from subjects exposed to, actively infected with, or recovered from COVID-19 were included in the dataset. The repertoires were made available in a free public database intended to serve as a resource for research on the immune response to SARS-CoV-2. The samples were drawn from the first 160 participants of the ongoing ImmuneRACE study and from 1,200 or so subjects provided by 6 global collaborators. Sample metadata almost always included a de-identified subject ID, COVID-19 status, age in years and sex. Where available, HLA class I and class II types were taken from metadata supplied by the sample provider and were not determined by assay-based typing.

Findings and caveats that apply to the study as a whole: The amount of clinical and demographic metadata varied by source and participant and was provided uncurated.

The immunoSEQ Assay, a bias-controlled multiplex PCR, was used to amplify TCRbeta CDR3 regions from genomic DNA. As for how the authors treated the data: The number of nucleated cells in each sample was estimated by amplification of reference gene primers within the assay. To quantify the absolute abundance of each unique TCRbeta CDR3 rearrangement, sequence reads were collapsed and filtered. For each sample, productive Simpson clonality was calculated by taking the square root of Simpson's diversity index across productive rearrangements. TCRdb mirrors the immuneACCESS table, restricted to in-frame sequences. Some clones are absent from its copies; in checked studies, under half trace to an unresolved V gene, and the reason for the others is unknown. The V and J calls and clone size are taken from that table; D and trimming were inferred from the DNA. The sample includes hundreds of thousands of clones, with 80% to 90% observed a single time. Together, the top ten hold less than 2.5% of the sample.

CDR3 length: 16 amino acids, cysteine to phenylalanine. The sequence is cut down to CDR3 DNA, 48 bases in frame from base 1. The germline V end is reduced by 3 bases and the J end by 3 bases; junction bases left unmatched: 7. Sequences MGHRA (CDR1) and YSYEKL (CDR2) are obtained from the germline V gene. Participants in the prospective study were aged roughly 18 to 95 years, lived in about two dozen United States geographic areas, and enrolled through a virtual design. In the prospective study, cohorts were assigned on the basis of participant-reported clinical history obtained from a screening survey and a study questionnaire. Recovered participants in ImmuneRACE Cohort 3 were defined as having two consecutive negative NP/OP PCR tests, clearance from a healthcare professional, or resolution of symptoms. In the prospective study, whole blood, serum and a nasopharyngeal or oropharyngeal swab were collected from each participant by mobile phlebotomists. Over a roughly 2-month period, participants in the prospective study had the option of providing additional blood draws and questionnaires. Before DNA extraction, prospective study blood samples were shipped either frozen or at room temperature.

Notes on this clone: Its recognized antigen is unknown. The sample holds no much larger clone one base away, and base qualities are not on file.

The TCR sequence derives from a woman aged 18 to 35 who had recovered from COVID-19. The sequence joins TRBV4-1 to TRBJ1-4; the central 7 bases match TRBD1. Source material: PBMCs or T cells enriched from blood (not recorded which). The CDR3 sequence is CASSQTHRGSNEKLFF. The nucleotide sequence reads as follows: TGCGCCAGCAGCCAGACCCACAGGGGCTCTAATGAAAAACTGTTTTTT.